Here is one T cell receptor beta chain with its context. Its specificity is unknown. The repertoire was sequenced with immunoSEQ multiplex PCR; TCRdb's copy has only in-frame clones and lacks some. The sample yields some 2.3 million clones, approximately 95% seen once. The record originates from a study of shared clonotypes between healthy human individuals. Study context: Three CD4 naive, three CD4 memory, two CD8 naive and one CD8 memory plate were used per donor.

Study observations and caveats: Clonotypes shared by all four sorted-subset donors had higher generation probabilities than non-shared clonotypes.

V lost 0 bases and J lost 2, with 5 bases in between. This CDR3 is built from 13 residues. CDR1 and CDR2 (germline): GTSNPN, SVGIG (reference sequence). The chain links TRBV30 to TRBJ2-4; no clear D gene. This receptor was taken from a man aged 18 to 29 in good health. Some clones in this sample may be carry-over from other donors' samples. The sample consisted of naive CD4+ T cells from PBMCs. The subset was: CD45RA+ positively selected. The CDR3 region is CAWSVRPKNIQYF. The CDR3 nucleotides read TGTGCCTGGAGTGTACGGCCCAAAAACATTCAGTACTTC.